This T cell receptor (beta chain) was sequenced for a study of cytomegalovirus exposure and HLA in healthy donors. The primer mix had 60 Vbeta and 13 Jbeta primers. Sequencing was performed with immunoSEQ multiplex PCR; in TCRdb, only in-frame clones are kept and a portion is missing. Altogether roughly 190,000 clones are present, roughly 60% being singletons, with the ten largest covering around 2.9%. The CDR3 extends over 16 amino acids. Per the germline V gene, CDR1 is SGHTA and CDR2 is FQGNSA. After removal of 1 base from V and 6 bases from J, the junction contained 9 bases not matched to a gene.

Sequences were obtained from PBMCs. J is TRBJ2-3 and V is TRBV7-2; TRBD1 aligns across 8 bases. This clonotype originated in a man aged 40-50 years in good health and CMV-seronegative. Here the CDR3 reads CASSLVWTGLSDTQYF. CDR3 sequence (DNA): TGTGCCAGCAGCTTAGTATGGACAGGGTTATCCGATACGCAGTATTTT.